Below are 14 T cell receptor beta chains sequenced from a single sample in a study of cytomegalovirus exposure and HLA in healthy donors. Primers for the PCR totalled 60 Vbeta and 13 Jbeta. The repertoire was sequenced with immunoSEQ multiplex PCR; TCRdb's copy has only in-frame clones and lacks some. The sample records roughly 120,000 clones, 65% to 80% being singletons. The sequencing sample was made of PBMCs. These receptors were collected from a young man in good health and CMV-seropositive.

The J gene is TRBJ1-2, the V gene TRBV19, with a weak D call TRBD1 (5 bases). Trimming took 3 bases from V and 1 from J, leaving 18 bases between them. CDR1 and CDR2 (germline): LNHDA, SQIVND (reference sequence). This CDR3 region has 17 residues. The CDR3 nucleotides read TGTGCCAGTAGTATCTCCCAGGGATCACTCCTTAACTATGGCTACACCTTC. Its protein product is CASSISQGSLLNYGYTF.

The chain employs TRBV2 and TRBJ2-7, with D possibly TRBD2 on 7 matching bases. Trimming pared 5 bases from V and 9 bases from J, leaving 17 bases between. The V gene's germline CDR1 is SNHLY and CDR2 FYNNEI. This CDR3 has 13 residues. For the CDR3, the DNA is TGTGCCAGCAGTCCCACGGGGGGACACTGGCAGTACTTC. Translation gives CASSPTGGHWQYF.

This rearrangement joins TRBV4-1 to TRBJ2-1; no reliable D call. The ends were cut back, 4 bases at V and 1 base at J, with 8 bases in the middle. This CDR3 contains 14 residues. CDR1 is MGHRA, CDR2 YSYEKL, per germline. The CDR3 here is CASSLPRSYNEQFF. The CDR3 nucleotides are TGCGCCAGCAGCCTCCCGAGGTCCTACAATGAGCAGTTCTTC.

This sequence joins TRBV7-9 and TRBJ2-7; 11 bases align to TRBD1. Germline V lookup: CDR1 SEHNR, CDR2 FQNEAQ (reference sequence). The junction had 1 base not matched to a gene; V was cut back by 3 bases and J by 0 bases. This CDR3 contains 15 residues. CDR3 sequence: CASSFGTGGSYEQYF. CDR3 in DNA: TGTGCCAGCAGCTTCGGGACAGGGGGCTCCTACGAGCAGTACTTC.

The V call is TRBV6-5, the J call TRBJ2-5; the match to TRBD1 covers 8 bases. CDR1 is MNHEY, CDR2 SVGAGI, per germline. The ends lost 4 bases at V and 4 bases at J; junction bases unmatched: 11. This CDR3 is 16 amino acids long. CDR3 in amino acids: CASSSAQAGGGETQYF. The CDR3, as DNA: TGTGCCAGCAGTTCCGCCCAAGCAGGGGGCGGAGAGACCCAGTACTTC.

The rearrangement links TRBV28 to TRBJ1-5; D not certain. V dropped 5 bases and J dropped 11 bases, with 10 bases sitting between them. Germline V gives CDR1 MDHEN, CDR2 SYDVKM. This CDR3 spans 11 amino acids. The CDR3 reads CASSPGRAQHF. CDR3 sequence (DNA): TGTGCCAGCAGTCCGGGAAGAGCCCAGCATTTT. The full variable domain, rest sourced from reference TRBV28 and TRBJ1-5, is DVKVTQSSRYLVKRTGEKVFLECVQDMDHENMFWYRQDPGLGLRLIYFSYDVKMKEKGDIPEGYSVSREKKERFSLILESASTNQTSMYLCASSPGRAQHFGDGTRLSIL.

V is TRBV6-5 and J is TRBJ2-7; D might be TRBD2 (6 bases). The germline gives CDR1 MNHEY, CDR2 SVGAGI. This CDR3 contains 12 residues. V dropped 6 bases and J dropped 6 bases, with 12 bases sitting between them. The CDR3 DNA reads as TGTGCCAGCAGCCTCGGGGGAGGCGAGCAGTACTTC. Translation: CASSLGGGEQYF.

This clone was seen a single time. Other DNA sequences in the same sample also yield this CDR3. The chain carries TRBV7-9 and TRBJ1-2; a possible D gene is TRBD1 (6 bases). V shed 5 bases and J shed 4 bases, with 17 bases lying between them. From germline, CDR1 is SEHNR and CDR2 FQNEAQ (reference sequence). This CDR3 is 15 amino acids long. CDR3 nucleotides: TGTGCCAGCAGCCCACCCTCCACAGGGAGCTATGGCTACACCTTC. Translating gives CASSPPSTGSYGYTF.

This chain joins TRBV28 and TRBJ1-5; tentative D call: TRBD1 (5 bases). Germline CDR1 reads MDHEN; CDR2 reads SYDVKM. This CDR3 contains 14 residues. Trimming pared 6 bases from V and 8 bases from J, leaving 17 bases between. The CDR3 loop is CASRTGLRGEPQHF. The CDR3 DNA is TGTGCCAGCAGGACGGGACTGCGGGGAGAGCCCCAGCATTTT. Filled out from reference TRBV28 and TRBJ1-5, the complete variable domain reads DVKVTQSSRYLVKRTGEKVFLECVQDMDHENMFWYRQDPGLGLRLIYFSYDVKMKEKGDIPEGYSVSREKKERFSLILESASTNQTSMYLCASRTGLRGEPQHFGDGTRLSIL.

As concerns this clone: One end of the junction fails to match germline, which may point to a read error. This rearrangement joins TRBV7-9 to TRBJ1-2; TRBD1 might be the D (6 bases). The CDR3 covers 15 residues. The V gene's germline CDR1 is SEHNR and CDR2 FQNEAQ (reference sequence). CDR3 sequence: CASSPGATAPWGYPF. The CDR3 DNA is TGTGCCAGCAGCCCAGGGGCAACCGCTCCATGGGGCTACCCCTTC.

This clone was detected only once. V gene TRBV7-2 combines with J gene TRBJ2-1; 7 bases agree with TRBD1. There are 14 residues in the CDR3. CDR1 and CDR2 from the germline V gene are SGHTA and FQGNSA. The V segment lost 4 bases and the J segment 7 bases; nucleotides outside the gene matches: 7. For the CDR3, the DNA is TGTGCCAGCAGCTGGACGGGACAGCGAAATGAGCAGTTCTTC. As protein: CASSWTGQRNEQFF.

This CDR3 reads CASSLSGEEETQYF. CDR3 bases: TGTGCCAGCAGTTTATCGGGGGAGGAGGAGACCCAGTACTTC. V gene TRBV27 combines with J gene TRBJ2-5; possible D gene TRBD2, 6 bases. The CDR3 runs 14 residues. V was pared by 0 bases and J by 5 bases, with 10 bases between. Germline CDR1 reads MNHEY; CDR2 reads SMNVEV (reference sequence).

The V and J genes are TRBV28 and TRBJ1-5, with TRBD1 matching 8 bases. J lost 5 bases, V lost 6 bases, and 9 bases had no gene match. The CDR3 is made up of 15 amino acids. Germline V gene data show CDR1 as MDHEN and CDR2 as SYDVKM. The CDR3 region is CASRGTGTGYQPQHF. CDR3 DNA sequence: TGTGCCAGCAGGGGAACCGGGACAGGTTATCAGCCCCAGCATTTT. The entire variable domain, with the rest obtained from reference TRBV28 and TRBJ1-5, is as follows: DVKVTQSSRYLVKRTGEKVFLECVQDMDHENMFWYRQDPGLGLRLIYFSYDVKMKEKGDIPEGYSVSREKKERFSLILESASTNQTSMYLCASRGTGTGYQPQHFGDGTRLSIL.

The chain couples TRBV23-1 to TRBJ1-4, with D possibly being TRBD1 (5 bases). TRBV23-1 is assigned to the ORF class and has an uncertain function. This CDR3 is 15 amino acids long. V was cut by 2 bases and J by 7 bases, with 14 bases left in between. CDR3 nucleotides: TGCGCCAGCAGTCAAGGACATTTAAGGGGTGAAAAACTGTTTTTT. It specifies CASSQGHLRGEKLFF.